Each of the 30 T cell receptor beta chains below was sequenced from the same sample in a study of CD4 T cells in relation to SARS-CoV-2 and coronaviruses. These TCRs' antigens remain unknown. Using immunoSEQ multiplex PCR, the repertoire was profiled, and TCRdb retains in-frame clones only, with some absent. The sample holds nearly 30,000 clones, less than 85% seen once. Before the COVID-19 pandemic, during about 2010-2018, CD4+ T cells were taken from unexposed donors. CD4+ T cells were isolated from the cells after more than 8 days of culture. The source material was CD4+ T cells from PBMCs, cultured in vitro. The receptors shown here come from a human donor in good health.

CDR3 DNA: TGCGCCAGCAGCCTAAACGGGGGGGCTAATGAAAAACTGTTTTTT. Encoded protein: CASSLNGGANEKLFF. This rearrangement joins TRBV4-3 to TRBJ1-4; D possibly corresponds to TRBD1 (5 bases). V lost 4 bases, J lost 3 bases, and 12 bases lay in between. Germline V gene lookup returns CDR1 LGHNA and CDR2 YSLEER. This CDR3 has 15 residues.

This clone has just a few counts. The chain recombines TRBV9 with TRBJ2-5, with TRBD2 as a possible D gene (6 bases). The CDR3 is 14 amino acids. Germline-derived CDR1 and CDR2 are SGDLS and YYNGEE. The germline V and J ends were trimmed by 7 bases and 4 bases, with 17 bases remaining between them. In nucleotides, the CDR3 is TGTGCCAGCTCGATGGGGGGTCGGCCAGAGACCCAGTACTTC. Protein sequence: CASSMGGRPETQYF.

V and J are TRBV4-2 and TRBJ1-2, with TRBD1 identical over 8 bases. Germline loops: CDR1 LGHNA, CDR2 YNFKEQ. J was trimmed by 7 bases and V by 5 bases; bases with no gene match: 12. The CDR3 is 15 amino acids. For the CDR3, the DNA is TGTGCCAGCAGCACTCTGACAGGGGATCGTGGTGGCTACACCTTC. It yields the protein CASSTLTGDRGGYTF.

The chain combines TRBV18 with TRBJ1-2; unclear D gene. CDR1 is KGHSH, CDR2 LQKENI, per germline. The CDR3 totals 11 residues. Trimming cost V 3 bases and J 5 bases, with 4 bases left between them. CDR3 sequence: CASSPRYGYTF. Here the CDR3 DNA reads TGTGCCAGCTCACCTAGATATGGCTACACCTTC.

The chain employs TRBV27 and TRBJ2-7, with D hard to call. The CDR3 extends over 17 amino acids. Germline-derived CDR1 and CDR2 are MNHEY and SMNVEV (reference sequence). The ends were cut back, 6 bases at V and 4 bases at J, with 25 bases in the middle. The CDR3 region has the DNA TGTGCCAGCAGCTCCACGCACCTAGGCTCGATTGGGTACGAGCAGTACTTC. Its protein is CASSSTHLGSIGYEQYF.

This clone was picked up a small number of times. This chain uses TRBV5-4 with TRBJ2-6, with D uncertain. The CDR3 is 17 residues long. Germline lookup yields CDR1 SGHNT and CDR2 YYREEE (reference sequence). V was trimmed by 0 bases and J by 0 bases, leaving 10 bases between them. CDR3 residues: CASSLGYKSSGANVLTF. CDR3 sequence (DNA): TGTGCCAGCAGCTTGGGGTACAAGAGCTCTGGGGCCAACGTCCTGACTTTC.

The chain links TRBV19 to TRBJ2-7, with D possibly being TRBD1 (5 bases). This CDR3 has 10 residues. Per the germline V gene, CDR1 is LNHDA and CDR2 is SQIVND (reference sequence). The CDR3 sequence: CVRPQGEQYF. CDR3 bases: TGTGTTAGACCCCAGGGCGAGCAGTACTTC.

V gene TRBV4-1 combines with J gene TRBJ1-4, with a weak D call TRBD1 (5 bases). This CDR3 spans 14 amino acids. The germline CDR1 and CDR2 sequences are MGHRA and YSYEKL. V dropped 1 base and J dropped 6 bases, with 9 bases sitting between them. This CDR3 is CASSQASRDEKLFF. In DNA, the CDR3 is TGCGCCAGCAGCCAAGCCTCCAGGGATGAAAAACTGTTTTTT.

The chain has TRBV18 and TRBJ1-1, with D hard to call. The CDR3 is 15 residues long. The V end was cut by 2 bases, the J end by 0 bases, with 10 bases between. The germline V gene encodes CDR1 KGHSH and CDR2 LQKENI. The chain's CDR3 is CASSPSAVVNTEAFF. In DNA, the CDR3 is TGTGCCAGCTCACCAAGTGCTGTGGTGAACACTGAAGCTTTCTTT.

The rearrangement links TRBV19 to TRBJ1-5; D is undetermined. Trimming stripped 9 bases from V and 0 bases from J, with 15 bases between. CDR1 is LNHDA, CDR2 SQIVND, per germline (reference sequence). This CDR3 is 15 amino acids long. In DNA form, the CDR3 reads TGTGCCAGCCGACCCGGACCCTATAGCAATCAGCCCCAGCATTTT. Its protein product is CASRPGPYSNQPQHF.

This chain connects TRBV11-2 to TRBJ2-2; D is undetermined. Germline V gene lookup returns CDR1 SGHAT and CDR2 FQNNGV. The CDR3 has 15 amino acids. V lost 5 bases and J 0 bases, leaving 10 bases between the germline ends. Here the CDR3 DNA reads TGTGCCAGCAGCCGACTTACCTCGAACACCGGGGAGCTGTTTTTT. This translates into CASSRLTSNTGELFF.

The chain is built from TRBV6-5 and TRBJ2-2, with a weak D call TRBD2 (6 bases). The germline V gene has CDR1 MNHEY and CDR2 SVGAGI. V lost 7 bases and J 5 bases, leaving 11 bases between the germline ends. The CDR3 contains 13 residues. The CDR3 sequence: CASTERVTGELFF. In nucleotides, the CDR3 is TGTGCCAGCACCGAGCGGGTTACCGGGGAGCTGTTTTTT.

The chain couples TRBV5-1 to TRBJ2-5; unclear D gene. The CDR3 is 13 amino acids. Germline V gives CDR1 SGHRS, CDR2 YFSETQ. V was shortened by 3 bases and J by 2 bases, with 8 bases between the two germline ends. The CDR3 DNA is TGCGCCAGCAGCTCTCTCGTGCAAGAGACCCAGTACTTC. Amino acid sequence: CASSSLVQETQYF.

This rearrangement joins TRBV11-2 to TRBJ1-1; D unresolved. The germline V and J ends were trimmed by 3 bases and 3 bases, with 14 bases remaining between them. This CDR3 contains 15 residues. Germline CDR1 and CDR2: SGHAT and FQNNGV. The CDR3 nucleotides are TGTGCCAGCAGCTTGATCGGGCCCCCGGACACTGAAGCTTTCTTT. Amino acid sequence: CASSLIGPPDTEAFF.

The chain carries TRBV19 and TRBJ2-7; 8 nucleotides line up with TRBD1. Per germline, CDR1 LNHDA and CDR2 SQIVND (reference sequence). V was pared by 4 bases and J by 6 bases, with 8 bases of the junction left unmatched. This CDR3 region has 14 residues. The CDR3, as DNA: TGTGCCAGTAGTACAGCGGACAGGGAGGCCGAGCAGTACTTC. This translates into CASSTADREAEQYF.

CDR3 coding DNA: TGTGCCAGCAGCCAAGATACGGTCAGACAAGAGACCCAGTACTTC. Translating gives CASSQDTVRQETQYF. The chain carries TRBV3-1 (or the pseudogene TRBV3-2) and TRBJ2-5, with D unclear. The CDR3 sequence is 15 residues long. V gave up 0 bases and J gave up 2 bases, with 10 bases separating them. Looked up from germline, CDR1 is LGHDT and CDR2 is YNNKEL (reference sequence).

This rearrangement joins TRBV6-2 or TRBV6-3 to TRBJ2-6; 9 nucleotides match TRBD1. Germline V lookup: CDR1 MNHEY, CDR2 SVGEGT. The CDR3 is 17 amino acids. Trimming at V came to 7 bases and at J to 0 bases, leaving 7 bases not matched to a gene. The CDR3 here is CASTPQGAFSGANVLTF. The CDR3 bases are TGTGCCAGCACCCCACAGGGGGCCTTCTCTGGGGCCAACGTCCTGACTTTC.

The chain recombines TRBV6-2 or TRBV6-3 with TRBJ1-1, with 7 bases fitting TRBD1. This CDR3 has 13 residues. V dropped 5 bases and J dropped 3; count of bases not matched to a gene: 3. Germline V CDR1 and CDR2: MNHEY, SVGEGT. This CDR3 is CASSTQGDTEAFF. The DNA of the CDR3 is TGTGCCAGCAGTACTCAGGGGGACACTGAAGCTTTCTTT.

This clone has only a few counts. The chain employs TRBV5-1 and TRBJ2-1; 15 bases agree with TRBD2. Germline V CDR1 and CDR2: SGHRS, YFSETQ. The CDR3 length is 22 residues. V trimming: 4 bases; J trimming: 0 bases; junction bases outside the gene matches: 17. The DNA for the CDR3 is TGCGCCAGCAGCCCACACAACGGACGGACTAGCGGGAGGGGAAGCTCCTACAATGAGCAGTTCTTC. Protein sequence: CASSPHNGRTSGRGSSYNEQFF.

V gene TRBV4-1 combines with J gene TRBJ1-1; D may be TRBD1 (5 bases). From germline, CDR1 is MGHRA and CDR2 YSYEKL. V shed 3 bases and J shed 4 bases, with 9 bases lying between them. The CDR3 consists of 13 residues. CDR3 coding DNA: TGCGCCAGCAGCCAGAGGGGAATCACTGAAGCTTTCTTT. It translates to CASSQRGITEAFF.

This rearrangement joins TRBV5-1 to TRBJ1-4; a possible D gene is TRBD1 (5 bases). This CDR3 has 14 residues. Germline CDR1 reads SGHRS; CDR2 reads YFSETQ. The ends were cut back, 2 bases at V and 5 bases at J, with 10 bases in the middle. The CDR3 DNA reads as TGCGCCAGCAGCTTAACAGGACAAAATGAAAAACTGTTTTTT. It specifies CASSLTGQNEKLFF.

The CDR3 reads CSVGPRTVQETQYF. CDR3 bases: TGCAGCGTTGGACCAAGGACAGTTCAAGAGACCCAGTACTTC. The chain carries TRBV29-1 and TRBJ2-5, with a possible D match to TRBD1 (6 bases). The CDR3 sequence is 14 residues long. The germline V gene has CDR1 SQVTM and CDR2 ANQGSEA. The V end lost 4 bases, the J end lost 2 bases, and 14 bases lay between the germline ends. Complete variable domain (other parts from reference TRBV29-1 and TRBJ2-5): SAVISQKPSRDICQRGTSLTIQCQVDSQVTMMFWYRQQPGQSLTLIATANQGSEATYESGFVIDKFPISRPNLTFSTLTVSNMSPEDSSIYLCSVGPRTVQETQYFGPGTRLLVL.

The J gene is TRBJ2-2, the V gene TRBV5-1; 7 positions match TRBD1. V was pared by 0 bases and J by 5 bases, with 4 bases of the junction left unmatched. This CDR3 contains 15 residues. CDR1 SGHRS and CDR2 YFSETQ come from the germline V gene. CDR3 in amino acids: CASSLAQGVTGELFF. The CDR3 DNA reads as TGCGCCAGCAGCTTGGCCCAGGGGGTTACCGGGGAGCTGTTTTTT.

CDR3 DNA sequence: TGTGCCAGTAGCTCGACAGGGGGAGGAGAGACCCAGTACTTC. This gives the protein CASSSTGGGETQYF. V and J are TRBV19 and TRBJ2-5; 9 bases match TRBD1. This CDR3 has 14 amino acids. Germline V lookup: CDR1 LNHDA, CDR2 SQIVND (reference sequence). Losses at the gene ends were 6 bases for V and 4 bases for J; bases not matched to a gene: 6.

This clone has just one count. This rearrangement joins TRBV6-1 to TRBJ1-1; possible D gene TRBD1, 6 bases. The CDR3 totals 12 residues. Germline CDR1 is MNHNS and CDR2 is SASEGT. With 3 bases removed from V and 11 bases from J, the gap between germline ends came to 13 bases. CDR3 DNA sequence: TGTGCCAGCAGTGAGTCGGGGGCGGGCGCTTTCTTT. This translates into CASSESGAGAFF.

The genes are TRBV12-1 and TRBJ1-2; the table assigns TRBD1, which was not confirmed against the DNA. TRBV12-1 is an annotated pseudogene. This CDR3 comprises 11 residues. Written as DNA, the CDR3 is TGTGCCAGCAGCTTATGTTCAGGCTACACCTTC. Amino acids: CASSLCSGYTF.

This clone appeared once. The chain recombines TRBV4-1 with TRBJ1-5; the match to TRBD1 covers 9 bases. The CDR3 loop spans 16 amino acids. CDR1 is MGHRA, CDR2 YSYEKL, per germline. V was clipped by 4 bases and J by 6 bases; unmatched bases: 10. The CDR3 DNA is TGCGCCAGCAGCCGACAAACGGGACAGGGCCTTCAGCCCCAGCATTTT. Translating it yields CASSRQTGQGLQPQHF.

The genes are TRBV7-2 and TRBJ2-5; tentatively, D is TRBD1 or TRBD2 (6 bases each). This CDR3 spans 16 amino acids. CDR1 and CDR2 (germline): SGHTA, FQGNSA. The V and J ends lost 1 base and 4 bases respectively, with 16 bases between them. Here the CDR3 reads CASSLGFRGLRETQYF. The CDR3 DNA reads TGTGCCAGCAGCTTAGGGTTCCGGGGGCTACGAGAGACCCAGTACTTC.

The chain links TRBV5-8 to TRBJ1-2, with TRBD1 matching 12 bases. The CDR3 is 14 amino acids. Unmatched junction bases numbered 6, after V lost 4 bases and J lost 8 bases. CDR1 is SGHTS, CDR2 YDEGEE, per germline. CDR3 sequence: CASSPRDRGRGYTF. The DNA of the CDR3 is TGTGCCAGCAGCCCCCGGGACAGGGGGCGAGGCTACACCTTC.

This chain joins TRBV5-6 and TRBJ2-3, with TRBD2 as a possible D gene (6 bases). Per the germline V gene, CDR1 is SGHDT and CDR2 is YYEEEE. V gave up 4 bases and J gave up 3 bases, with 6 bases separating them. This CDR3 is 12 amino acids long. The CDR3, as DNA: TGTGCCAGCAGCCGGGAGACAGATACGCAGTATTTT. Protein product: CASSRETDTQYF. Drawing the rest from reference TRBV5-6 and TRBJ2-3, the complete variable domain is DAGVTQSPTHLIKTRGQQVTLRCSPKSGHDTVSWYQQALGQGPQFIFQYYEEEERQRGNFPDRFSGHQFPNYSSELNVNALLLGDSALYLCASSRETDTQYFGPGTRLTVL.